The entry below describes one T cell receptor beta chain. The protocol was immunoSEQ multiplex PCR, while the TCRdb copy is restricted to in-frame clones and leaves out a portion. The sample includes 150,000 or so clones, roughly 80% of them seen just once. This CDR3 has 15 residues. Trimming removed 0 bases at V and 0 bases at J, with 9 bases between. The germline V gene has CDR1 SGHRS and CDR2 YFSETQ. The data were obtained in a study of blood T cell repertoires in COVID-19. Overall study context: Spain, Italy and the United States supplied samples that represented acute and convalescent COVID-19. PBMCs, B-cell-depleted T cells, or T cells were the source of the cDNA or gDNA that made up the material.

Cohort assignment relied on participant-reported clinical history. This TCR derives from a woman between 40 and 50 years old with acute COVID-19. Sequenced input: PBMCs or T cells enriched from blood (not recorded which). V is TRBV5-1 and J is TRBJ2-5; possibly TRBD2 for D (5 bases). The CDR3 loop reads CASSLGVSDQETQYF. Here the CDR3 DNA reads TGCGCCAGCAGCTTGGGTGTTAGCGACCAAGAGACCCAGTACTTC.